This is a list of T cell receptor beta chains from one sample in a study of OX40 agonist ivuxolimab in advanced cancers. The assay was immunoSEQ multiplex PCR, and TCRdb's table has in-frame clones only and misses some. Here the sample spans around 60,000 clones, 87% being singletons. This specimen consisted of CD4+ or CD8+ T cells sorted from blood, obtained in a trial of the OX40 agonist ivuxolimab. The source of these receptors is an adult with an advanced solid tumor such as melanoma, head and neck, liver or kidney cancer. The CDR3 runs from the conserved cysteine through the conserved F or W. The order of the fields is V gene, clone size, J gene, D gene, CDR3 protein, CDR3 DNA. D genes are given only for firm matches. Clone size, where shown, is once, few, many, or a class for clones that have expanded.

TRBV7-2,.,TRBJ2-2,.,CASRTTGFGELFF,TGTGCCAGCAGGACAACAGGGTTCGGGGAGCTGTTTTTT
TRBV7-7,.,TRBJ2-5,.,CASSYGGAETQYF,TGTGCTAGCAGCTATGGGGGCGCGGAGACCCAGTACTTC
TRBV6-1,few,TRBJ2-7,.,CASSEAFRLAPSSYEQYF,TGTGCCAGCAGTGAAGCTTTTCGGCTAGCCCCTAGCTCCTACGAGCAGTACTTC
TRBV30,.,TRBJ2-3,.,CAWKRRGVRITDTQYF,TGTGCCTGGAAACGCCGCGGGGTCCGGATCACAGATACGCAGTATTTT
TRBV6-6,.,TRBJ1-3,.,CASSRLNSGNTIYF,TGTGCCAGCAGCCGACTTAACTCTGGAAACACCATATATTTT
TRBV27,.,TRBJ1-4,TRBD1,CASNSGQGGKLFF,TGTGCCAGCAACTCAGGACAGGGGGGAAAACTGTTTTTT
TRBV5-4,.,TRBJ2-1,TRBD2,CASSTGLAGGYNEQFF,TGTGCCAGCAGCACGGGACTAGCGGGAGGCTACAATGAGCAGTTCTTC
TRBV30,.,TRBJ2-7,.,CAWRGSSYEQYF,TGTGCCTGGAGGGGCAGCTCCTACGAGCAGTACTTC
TRBV10-2,.,TRBJ2-5,.,CASTRRQDGTQYF,TGCGCCAGCACCCGCCGCCAGGACGGGACCCAGTACTTC
TRBV29-1,.,TRBJ2-7,TRBD2,CSAISGRTSYEQYF,TGCAGCGCCATTAGCGGGAGGACCTCCTACGAGCAGTACTTC
TRBV7-2,.,TRBJ2-7,TRBD2,CASSLSSGRTYEQYF,TGTGCCAGCAGCTTAAGTAGCGGGAGGACCTACGAGCAGTACTTC
TRBV28,.,TRBJ1-4,.,CASEGSAGANEKLFF,TGTGCCAGCGAAGGATCGGCAGGAGCTAATGAAAAACTGTTTTTT
TRBV28,.,TRBJ1-2,.,CASSLFDGYTF,TGTGCCAGCAGTTTATTCGATGGCTACACCTTC
TRBV30,.,TRBJ2-3,.,CAWGSGYLRDTQYF,TGTGCCTGGGGTTCGGGATACCTGAGGGATACGCAGTATTTT
TRBV28,.,TRBJ2-7,.,CASRNGVSYEQYF,TGTGCCAGCAGGAATGGCGTCTCCTACGAGCAGTACTTC
TRBV11-2,.,TRBJ2-7,.,CASSLEAPTYEQYF,TGTGCCAGCAGCTTAGAAGCACCAACCTACGAGCAGTACTTC
TRBV27,.,TRBJ2-5,.,CASSLSGETQYF,TGTGCCAGCAGTTTATCAGGGGAGACCCAGTACTTC
TRBV6-4,.,TRBJ2-4,.,CASSDSNGSPRIAKNIQYF,TGTGCCAGCAGTGACTCGAATGGCTCTCCCCGGATAGCCAAAAACATTCAGTACTTC
TRBV18,.,TRBJ1-2,TRBD1,CASSLQGTSDGYTF,TGTGCCAGCTCTTTACAGGGGACCTCCGATGGCTACACCTTC
TRBV23-1,.,TRBJ2-7,.,CASSYTYEQYF,TGCGCCAGCAGTTATACCTACGAGCAGTACTTC
TRBV18,.,TRBJ2-2,.,CASSPLAGETGELFF,TGTGCCAGCTCACCACTAGCAGGGGAAACCGGGGAGCTGTTTTTT
TRBV4-2,.,TRBJ1-1,TRBD1,CASSQTGDTEAFF,TGTGCCAGCAGCCAAACAGGGGACACTGAAGCTTTCTTT
TRBV4-3,.,TRBJ1-4,.,CASSQDRGEKLFF,TGCGCCAGCAGCCAAGACAGGGGTGAAAAACTGTTTTTT
TRBV27,few,TRBJ1-1,TRBD1,CASRDRGLWTEAFF,TGTGCCAGCAGGGACAGGGGGCTGTGGACTGAAGCTTTCTTT
TRBV19,.,TRBJ1-2,.,CASSAGDEPGYTF,TGTGCCAGTAGCGCAGGGGATGAGCCTGGCTACACCTTC
TRBV5-1,.,TRBJ2-7,TRBD1,CASRLGQGWYEQYF,TGCGCCAGTCGCCTTGGACAGGGGTGGTACGAGCAGTACTTC
TRBV5-6,.,TRBJ2-2,.,CASSLYGELFF,TGTGCCAGCAGCTTGTATGGGGAGCTGTTTTTT
TRBV5-4,.,TRBJ2-6,.,CASSILAQGSGANVLTF,TGTGCCAGCAGCATTCTAGCACAGGGCTCTGGGGCCAACGTCCTGACTTTC
TRBV9,.,TRBJ2-1,TRBD2,CASSPEAGLAGYNEQFF,TGTGCCAGCAGCCCCGAGGCCGGACTAGCGGGATACAATGAGCAGTTCTTC
TRBV27,.,TRBJ2-7,.,CASSNRYEQYF,TGTGCCAGCAGTAACCGTTACGAGCAGTACTTC
TRBV19,.,TRBJ2-7,TRBD1,CASSAPGQWDYEQYF,TGTGCCAGTAGTGCACCGGGACAGTGGGACTACGAGCAGTACTTC
TRBV28,.,TRBJ1-1,TRBD1,CASTTGQANTEAFF,TGTGCCAGCACCACTGGACAGGCGAACACTGAAGCTTTCTTT
TRBV5-1,.,TRBJ2-1,TRBD1,CASSLRWGTGKVDEQFF,TGCGCCAGCAGCTTGCGTTGGGGGACAGGGAAGGTCGATGAGCAGTTCTTC
TRBV6-5,.,TRBJ2-5,TRBD1,CASSYYRGAGQETQYF,TGTGCCAGCAGTTACTACAGGGGGGCAGGACAAGAGACCCAGTACTTC
TRBV28,.,TRBJ2-7,.,CASSSPAGWQYF,TGTGCCAGCAGTTCCCCCGCGGGGTGGCAGTACTTC
TRBV6-5,.,TRBJ2-7,TRBD1,CASSHEQTGASEQYF,TGTGCCAGCAGTCACGAACAGACAGGGGCTAGCGAGCAGTACTTC
TRBV27,.,TRBJ1-1,.,CASRRAFAGTEAFF,TGTGCCAGCAGAAGGGCCTTCGCAGGCACTGAAGCTTTCTTT
TRBV7-9,.,TRBJ2-6,.,CASSLGQVGANVLTF,TGTGCCAGCAGCTTAGGACAAGTCGGGGCCAACGTCCTGACTTTC
TRBV7-9,.,TRBJ1-4,.,CASSLGQGMEEKLFF,TGTGCCAGCAGCTTAGGTCAGGGAATGGAAGAAAAACTGTTTTTT
TRBV19,.,TRBJ1-2,TRBD1,CASSNRGLFNGYTF,TGTGCCAGTAGTAACAGGGGGCTCTTTAATGGCTACACCTTC
TRBV28,.,TRBJ2-3,.,CATSQGGTDTQYF,TGTGCCACCTCCCAAGGAGGCACAGATACGCAGTATTTT
TRBV28,.,TRBJ2-5,.,CASRPPRVQETQYF,TGTGCCAGCAGGCCCCCCCGGGTCCAAGAGACCCAGTACTTC
TRBV5-1,.,TRBJ2-1,TRBD2,CASSPNLAGSNEQFF,TGCGCCAGCAGCCCAAATCTAGCGGGAAGCAATGAGCAGTTCTTC
TRBV6-5,few,TRBJ2-2,TRBD1,CASSYAGGATGELFF,TGTGCCAGCAGTTACGCAGGGGGCGCAACCGGGGAGCTGTTTTTT
TRBV7-3,.,TRBJ1-2,.,CASSPADPGAGYGYTF,TGTGCCAGCAGCCCGGCGGACCCGGGGGCCGGCTATGGCTACACCTTC
TRBV13,.,TRBJ1-1,.,CASSFAGKNTEAFF,TGTGCCAGCAGCTTCGCGGGTAAGAACACTGAAGCTTTCTTT
TRBV29-1,.,TRBJ2-2,.,CSARNGGAGELFF,TGCAGCGCCCGAAATGGTGGGGCCGGGGAGCTGTTTTTT
TRBV9,.,TRBJ2-1,.,CASSVEVFGEQFF,TGTGCCAGCAGCGTGGAGGTCTTTGGTGAGCAGTTCTTC
TRBV7-6,.,TRBJ2-3,TRBD2,CASSSLAGAGTDTQYF,TGTGCCAGCAGCTCCCTAGCGGGAGCTGGCACAGATACGCAGTATTTT